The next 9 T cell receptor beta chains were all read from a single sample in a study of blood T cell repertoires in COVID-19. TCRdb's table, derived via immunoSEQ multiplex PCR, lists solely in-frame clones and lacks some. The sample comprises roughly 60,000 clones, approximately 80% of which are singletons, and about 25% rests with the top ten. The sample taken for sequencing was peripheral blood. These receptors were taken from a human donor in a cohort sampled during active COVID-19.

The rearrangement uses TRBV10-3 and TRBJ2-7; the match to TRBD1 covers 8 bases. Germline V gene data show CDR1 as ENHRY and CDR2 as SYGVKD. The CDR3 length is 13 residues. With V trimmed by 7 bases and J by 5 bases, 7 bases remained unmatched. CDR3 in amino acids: CAIKSDRDNEQYF. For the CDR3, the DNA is TGTGCCATCAAATCGGACAGGGATAACGAGCAGTACTTC.

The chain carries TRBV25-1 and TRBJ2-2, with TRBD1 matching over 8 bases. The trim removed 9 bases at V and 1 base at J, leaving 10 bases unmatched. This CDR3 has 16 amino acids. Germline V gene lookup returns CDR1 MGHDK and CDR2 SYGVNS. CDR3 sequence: CASSPGGTGNTGELFF. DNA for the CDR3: TGTGCCAGTTCTCCCGGAGGGACAGGGAACACCGGGGAGCTGTTTTTT.

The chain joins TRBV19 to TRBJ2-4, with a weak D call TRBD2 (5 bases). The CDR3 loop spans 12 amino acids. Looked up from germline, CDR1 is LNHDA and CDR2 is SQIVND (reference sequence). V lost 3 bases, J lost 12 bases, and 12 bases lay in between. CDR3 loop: CASSIGSDAQYF. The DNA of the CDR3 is TGTGCCAGTAGTATCGGTAGCGACGCTCAGTACTTC.

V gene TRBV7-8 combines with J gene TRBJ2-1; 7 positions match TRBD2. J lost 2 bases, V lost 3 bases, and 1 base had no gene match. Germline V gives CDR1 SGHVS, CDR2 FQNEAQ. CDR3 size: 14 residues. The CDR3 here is CASSFGTTYNEQFF. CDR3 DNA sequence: TGTGCCAGCAGCTTCGGGACTACCTACAATGAGCAGTTCTTC. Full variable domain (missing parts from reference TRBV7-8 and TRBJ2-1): GAGVSQSPRYKVAKRGQDVALRCDPISGHVSLFWYQQALGQGPEFLTYFQNEAQLDKSGLPSDRFFAERPEGSVSTLKIQRTQQEDSAVYLCASSFGTTYNEQFFGPGTRLTVL.

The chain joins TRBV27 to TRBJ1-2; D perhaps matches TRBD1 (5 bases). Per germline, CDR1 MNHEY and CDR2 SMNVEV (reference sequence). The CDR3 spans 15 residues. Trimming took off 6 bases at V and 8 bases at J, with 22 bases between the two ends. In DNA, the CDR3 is TGTGCCAGCAGCCCCAACCGGGCAGGGATCGGCGGCTACACCTTC. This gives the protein CASSPNRAGIGGYTF.

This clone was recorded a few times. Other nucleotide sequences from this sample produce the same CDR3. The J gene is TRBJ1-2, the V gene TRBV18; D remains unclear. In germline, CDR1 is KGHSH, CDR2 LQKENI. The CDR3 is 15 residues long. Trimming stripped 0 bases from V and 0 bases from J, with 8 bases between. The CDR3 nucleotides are TGTGCCAGCTCACCACCCGCCGGTACTAACTATGGCTACACCTTC. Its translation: CASSPPAGTNYGYTF.

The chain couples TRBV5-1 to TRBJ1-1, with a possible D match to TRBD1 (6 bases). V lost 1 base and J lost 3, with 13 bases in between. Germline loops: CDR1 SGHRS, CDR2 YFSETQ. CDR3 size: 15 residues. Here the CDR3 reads CASSLTGQGDTEAFF. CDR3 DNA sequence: TGCGCCAGCAGCTTGACAGGGCAGGGCGACACTGAAGCTTTCTTT. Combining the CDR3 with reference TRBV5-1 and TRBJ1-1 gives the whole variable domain KAGVTQTPRYLIKTRGQQVTLSCSPISGHRSVSWYQQTPGQGLQFLFEYFSETQRNKGNFPGRFSGRQFSNSRSEMNVSTLELGDSALYLCASSLTGQGDTEAFFGQGTRLTVV.

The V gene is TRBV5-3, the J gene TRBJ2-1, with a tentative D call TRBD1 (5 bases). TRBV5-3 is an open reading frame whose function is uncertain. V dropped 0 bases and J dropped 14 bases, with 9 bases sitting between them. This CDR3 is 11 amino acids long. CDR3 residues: CARSLVAGKFF. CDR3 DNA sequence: TGTGCCAGAAGCTTGGTAGCAGGGAAGTTCTTC.

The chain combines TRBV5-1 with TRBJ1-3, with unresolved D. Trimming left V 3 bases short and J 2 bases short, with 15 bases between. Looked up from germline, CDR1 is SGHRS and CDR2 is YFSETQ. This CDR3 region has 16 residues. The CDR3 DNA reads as TGCGCCAGCAGCTCGACACCGGCTTCGGCTGGAAACACCATATATTTT. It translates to CASSSTPASAGNTIYF.